This paragraph covers one T cell receptor beta chain sequence. This sample was included in a study of control samples from healthy donors and cancer patients. This table comes from immunoSEQ multiplex PCR, and its TCRdb copy is limited to in-frame clones, with some not included. The sample lists some 150,000 clones; about 90% were seen once. Between the trimmed V and J ends, which lost 0 bases and 5 bases, there was a span of 17 bases. Germline V gene lookup returns CDR1 LNHNV and CDR2 YYDKDF (reference sequence). The CDR3 is 16 residues long. The sample consisted of blood. This chain connects TRBV15 to TRBJ2-7, with D unresolved. This TCR came from a man younger than 35 in good health. The CDR3 DNA reads as TGTGCCACCAGCAGAGATGTAGATACAAGGATACACGAGCAGTACTTC. It codes for CATSRDVDTRIHEQYF.